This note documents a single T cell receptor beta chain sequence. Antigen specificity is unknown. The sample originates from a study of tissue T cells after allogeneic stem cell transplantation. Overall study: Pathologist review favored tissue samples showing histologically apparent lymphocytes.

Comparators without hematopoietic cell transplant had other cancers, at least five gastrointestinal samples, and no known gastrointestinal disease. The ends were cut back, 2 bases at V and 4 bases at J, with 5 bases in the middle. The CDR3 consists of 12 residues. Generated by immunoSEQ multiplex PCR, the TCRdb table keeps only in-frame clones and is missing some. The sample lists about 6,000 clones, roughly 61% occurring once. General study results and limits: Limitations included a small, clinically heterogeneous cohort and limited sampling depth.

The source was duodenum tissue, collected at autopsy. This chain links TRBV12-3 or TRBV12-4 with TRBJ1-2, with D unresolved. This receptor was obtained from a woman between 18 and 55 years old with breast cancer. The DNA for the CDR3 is TGTGCCAGCAGTTTAAACGGCTATGGCTACACCTTC. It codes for CASSLNGYGYTF.